This T cell receptor beta chain was found in a study of blood T cells in healthy people across ages. This clonotype was detected only a few times. Its target is not known. Whole-study findings and limits: In older individuals, TCR beta diversity per million T cells was lower, falling roughly linearly with age. Not knowing donor CMV status may have confounded expanded clonotype changes.

Per individual sample, total RNA of at least 6 micrograms was extracted. Germline values: CDR1 DFQATT, CDR2 SNEGSKA (reference sequence). CDR3 length equals 16 residues. Trimming stripped 0 bases from V and 1 base from J, with 15 bases between. A second PCR of roughly 6 to 12 cycles used a sample-barcoded 5' primer and a J-beta primer mix. A single record per CDR3 protein comes from TCRdb applying MiXCR to the 5' RACE reads. The profile shows about 970,000 distinct CDR3 sequences, 51% of them singletons. The specimen was blood. The J gene is TRBJ2-5, the V gene TRBV20-1; D is tentatively TRBD1 or TRBD2 (5 bases each). This receptor was obtained from a woman aged 60-75 years in good health. DNA of the CDR3: TGCAGTGCTAGAGATCCCCGGGACCTCCTCCAAGAGACCCAGTACTTC. Amino acids: CSARDPRDLLQETQYF.